This T cell receptor (beta chain) emerged from a study of blood T cell repertoires in COVID-19. Background on the study: The cDNA or gDNA used as material had been derived from T cells, B-cell-depleted T cells, or PBMCs.

V lost 1 base, J lost 4 bases, and 5 bases stayed unmatched. Looked up from germline, CDR1 is LNHDA and CDR2 is SQIVND (reference sequence). The length of the CDR3 is 15 residues. Measured with immunoSEQ multiplex PCR; TCRdb has only the in-frame clones, and not every one. The sample holds 100,000 to 150,000 clones, more than 75% seen once. Specimen: peripheral blood. This clonotype was obtained from a human donor in a cohort sampled during active COVID-19. The chain uses TRBV19 and TRBJ2-3; 7 bases are shared with TRBD1. DNA of the CDR3: TGTGCCAGTAGTATAGGGCAGGGGGTGGCAGATACGCAGTATTTT. It is translated as CASSIGQGVADTQYF.